This passage covers 26 T cell receptor beta chains from one sample sequenced in a study of shared T cell receptors in the human thymus. Sequenced by immunoSEQ multiplex PCR; TCRdb stores in-frame clones only, minus some. The data hold 700,000 or so clones, with approximately 85% observed a single time. Separately, the same data were catalogued under a study of human thymus T cells.

The sequencing sample was made of thymocytes. The source of these receptors is a girl less than two years old with a congenital heart defect.

The rearrangement links TRBV6-5 to TRBJ1-5; 7 bases are shared with TRBD1. Germline values: CDR1 MNHEY, CDR2 SVGAGI. The CDR3 spans 14 residues. V dropped 6 bases and J dropped 7; count of bases not matched to a gene: 9. The CDR3 nucleotides read TGTGCCAGCAGCTCCTTACAACAGGGGCAGCCCCAGCATTTT. Its protein is CASSSLQQGQPQHF.

The chain uses TRBV19 and TRBJ2-7; TRBD1 matches 7 bases. Germline V gene data show CDR1 as LNHDA and CDR2 as SQIVND (reference sequence). This CDR3 region has 16 residues. Germline trimming cut 4 bases from V and 6 bases from J; bases unmatched to any gene: 15. The chain's CDR3 is CASSTKPTDRFCEQYF. DNA for the CDR3: TGTGCCAGTAGTACGAAACCAACGGACAGGTTCTGCGAGCAGTACTTC.

The rearrangement links TRBV19 to TRBJ1-5; D gene ambiguous. Germline CDR1 LNHDA, CDR2 SQIVND (reference sequence). This CDR3 has 13 residues. V was pared by 0 bases and J by 4 bases, with 4 bases between. Written as DNA, the CDR3 is TGTGCCAGTAGTATAGATCCAAATCAGCCCCAGCATTTT. Protein sequence: CASSIDPNQPQHF.

This rearrangement joins TRBV27 to TRBJ2-7; no clear D. The CDR3 has 15 residues. From germline, CDR1 is MNHEY and CDR2 SMNVEV (reference sequence). Trimming removed 2 bases from V and 3 bases from J, with 14 bases in between. The CDR3 coding sequence is TGTGCCAGCAGTTTAGTGCCAGGCTTTCTCTACGAGCAGTACTTC. It codes for CASSLVPGFLYEQYF.

The chain is built from TRBV5-6 and TRBJ2-1, with 9 positions matching TRBD1. Germline V gives CDR1 SGHDT, CDR2 YYEEEE. V was pared by 2 bases and J by 4 bases, with 7 bases of the junction left unmatched. The CDR3 loop spans 16 amino acids. In nucleotides, the CDR3 is TGTGCCAGCAGCTTACCCCGGGACAGGGTTTACAATGAGCAGTTCTTC. It translates to CASSLPRDRVYNEQFF.

V usage is TRBV2 and J usage is TRBJ2-3, with D possibly TRBD1 on 6 matching bases. Germline CDR1 is SNHLY and CDR2 is FYNNEI. The CDR3 totals 13 residues. Between the trimmed V and J ends, which lost 4 bases and 4 bases, there was a span of 9 bases. Here the CDR3 DNA reads TGTGCCAGCAGTGGGGCAGGGGCAGATACGCAGTATTTT. Translated: CASSGAGADTQYF.

V is TRBV7-9 and J is TRBJ1-2; a weak D match, TRBD1 (6 bases). The CDR3 covers 13 residues. The V gene lost 2 bases and the J gene lost 6 bases, with 10 bases spanning the gap. CDR1 and CDR2 from the germline V gene are SEHNR and FQNEAQ (reference sequence). The DNA of the CDR3 is TGTGCCAGCAGCTTACCAGGGGTTCATGGCTACACCTTC. Translating it yields CASSLPGVHGYTF.

The rearrangement links TRBV2 to TRBJ1-2; tentatively, D is TRBD1 (5 bases). With 9 bases removed from V and 4 bases from J, the gap between germline ends came to 24 bases. This CDR3 is built from 16 residues. Germline V gene lookup returns CDR1 SNHLY and CDR2 FYNNEI. CDR3 in DNA: TGTGCCAGGGGGACTCTGGGCCAGGGCGAAGGCTATGGCTACACCTTC. It is translated as CARGTLGQGEGYGYTF.

There are a few counts of this clone. This sequence joins TRBV14 and TRBJ2-5; TRBD1 is a possible D gene (6 bases). This CDR3 comprises 19 residues. V lost 2 bases and J lost 4, with 26 bases in between. Germline-derived CDR1 and CDR2 are SGHDN and FVKESK. Here the CDR3 reads CASSQPYSPGHDGTETQYF. Here the CDR3 DNA reads TGTGCCAGCAGCCAACCCTATTCACCGGGACACGACGGGACAGAGACCCAGTACTTC.

A word on this clone: An end of the junction does not agree with germline; a read error may underlie this. This rearrangement joins TRBV30 to TRBJ1-5, with 7 positions matching TRBD1. The CDR3 extends over 14 amino acids. CDR1 and CDR2 (germline): GTSNPN, SVGIG (reference sequence). CDR3 sequence: CAWSTGASHQPQHF. DNA of the CDR3: TGTGCCTGGAGTACAGGGGCTAGCCATCAGCCCCAGCATTTT.

J is TRBJ1-2 and V is TRBV7-2; 9 bases map to TRBD1. The CDR3 consists of 17 residues. V gave up 3 bases and J gave up 2 bases; unmatched junction bases: 10. Germline values: CDR1 SGHTA, CDR2 FQGNSA. CDR3 protein: CASSFAPGQGGNYGYTF. The CDR3 coding sequence is TGTGCCAGCAGCTTCGCTCCGGGACAGGGTGGAAACTATGGCTACACCTTC.

This clone was detected a few times. The chain employs TRBV5-4 and TRBJ1-2; D perhaps matches TRBD1 (6 bases). Germline V CDR1 and CDR2: SGHNT, YYREEE (reference sequence). Trimming left V 1 base short and J 6 bases short, with 13 bases between. The CDR3 loop spans 14 amino acids. The CDR3 bases are TGTGCCAGCAGCTTGACAGGGAGAGGGCATGGCTACACCTTC. It yields the protein CASSLTGRGHGYTF.

V usage is TRBV20-1 and J usage is TRBJ2-7, with no clear D. The germline V gene has CDR1 DFQATT and CDR2 SNEGSKA (reference sequence). V lost 1 base, J lost 5 bases, and 3 bases lay in between. This CDR3 is 10 amino acids long. The CDR3 is CSARADEQYF. The DNA for the CDR3 is TGCAGTGCTAGAGCAGACGAGCAGTACTTC.

The chain joins TRBV6-1 to TRBJ2-1; TRBD2 agrees at 7 bases. V dropped 0 bases and J dropped 1; count of bases not matched to a gene: 3. Looked up from germline, CDR1 is MNHNS and CDR2 is SASEGT. The CDR3 is 16 residues long. This CDR3 is CASSEAGGRSYNEQFF. The CDR3 DNA reads as TGTGCCAGCAGTGAAGCGGGGGGGAGGTCCTACAATGAGCAGTTCTTC.

The chain is built from TRBV2 and TRBJ1-2, with 7 bases identical to TRBD1. The CDR3 consists of 15 residues. The junction had 14 bases not matched to a gene; V was cut back by 6 bases and J by 7 bases. Germline-derived CDR1 and CDR2 are SNHLY and FYNNEI. The CDR3 protein is CASSAARTGVSGYTF. The CDR3 DNA is TGTGCCAGCAGCGCCGCTCGAACAGGGGTATCTGGCTACACCTTC.

The chain joins TRBV11-2 to TRBJ2-7; 10 bases fit TRBD2. The CDR3 runs to 17 residues. CDR1 SGHAT and CDR2 FQNNGV come from the germline V gene. Trimming at V came to 5 bases and at J to 3 bases, leaving 13 bases not matched to a gene. In DNA form, the CDR3 reads TGTGCCAGCAGCGTCAGAACCGGGACTAGCGATTTCTACGAGCAGTACTTC. Residues: CASSVRTGTSDFYEQYF.

V gene TRBV10-3 combines with J gene TRBJ1-2; D is uncertain. CDR3 length: 14 residues. Deletions cut 4 bases from V and 3 bases from J, with 12 bases between. CDR1 ENHRY and CDR2 SYGVKD come from the germline V gene. CDR3 nucleotide sequence: TGTGCCATCAGTGTTGGCGGGCAGGACTATGGCTACACCTTC. It is translated as CAISVGGQDYGYTF.

The gene calls are TRBV2 and TRBJ2-7, with 9 bases fitting TRBD2. J lost 1 base, V lost 7 bases, and 11 bases had no gene match. The CDR3 is made up of 16 amino acids. Per germline, CDR1 SNHLY and CDR2 FYNNEI. CDR3 nucleotide sequence: TGTGCCAGCACCGAATCTAGCGGGGTTTGTTCCTACGAGCAGTACTTC. It is translated as CASTESSGVCSYEQYF.

The chain carries TRBV6-1 and TRBJ2-2, with 8 bases fitting TRBD1. The V gene end was trimmed by 4 bases and the J gene end by 4 bases; junction bases not matched to a gene: 5. The CDR3 covers 15 residues. Germline lookup yields CDR1 MNHNS and CDR2 SASEGT. The CDR3 loop reads CASSVWTGITGELFF. Here the CDR3 DNA reads TGTGCCAGCAGTGTTTGGACAGGGATCACCGGGGAGCTGTTTTTT.

The chain employs TRBV4-1 and TRBJ1-5, with TRBD1 matching 7 bases. Germline CDR1 reads MGHRA; CDR2 reads YSYEKL. CDR3 length: 17 amino acids. V shed 4 bases, J shed 5 bases, and the junction held 14 bases outside the gene matches. CDR3 loop: CASSRGFETGFDQPQHF. The CDR3, as DNA: TGCGCCAGCAGCCGAGGTTTCGAGACAGGGTTCGATCAGCCCCAGCATTTT.

This clone was found once. DNA of the CDR3: TGTGCCAGTAGTATTTCCCCGGGTGCTGAAGCTTTCTTT. Its protein product is CASSISPGAEAFF. V usage is TRBV19 and J usage is TRBJ1-1; D is uncertain. CDR1 LNHDA and CDR2 SQIVND come from the germline V gene (reference sequence). The CDR3 runs 13 residues. V lost 3 bases and J lost 6, with 11 bases in between. The full variable domain, its missing parts supplied by reference TRBV19 and TRBJ1-1, is DGGITQSPKYLFRKEGQNVTLSCEQNLNHDAMYWYRQDPGQGLRLIYYSQIVNDFQKGDIAEGYSVSREKKESFPLTVTSAQKNPTAFYLCASSISPGAEAFFGQGTRLTVV.

The chain uses TRBV11-1 and TRBJ2-3, with 8 bases identical to TRBD2. Germline V lookup: CDR1 SGHAT, CDR2 FQDESV (reference sequence). Trimming removed 4 bases from V and 4 bases from J; junction bases left unmatched: 4. The CDR3 runs to 14 residues. CDR3 in amino acids: CASSSQRESDTQYF. In DNA form, the CDR3 reads TGTGCCAGCAGCTCCCAGCGGGAGTCAGATACGCAGTATTTT.

This clone was seen only once. The J gene is TRBJ1-1, the V gene TRBV12-5, with TRBD1 identical over 8 bases. In germline, CDR1 is LGHNT, CDR2 FRNRAP. The length of the CDR3 is 17 residues. With V trimmed by 2 bases and J by 5 bases, 13 bases remained unmatched. The chain's CDR3 is CASGLTNRTGRKTEAFF. The CDR3 nucleotides read TGTGCTAGTGGTTTGACAAACCGGACAGGGCGGAAAACTGAAGCTTTCTTT.

The J gene is TRBJ1-5, the V gene TRBV4-1; no definite D call. V gave up 0 bases and J gave up 0 bases, with 9 bases separating them. Germline CDR1 reads MGHRA; CDR2 reads YSYEKL. The CDR3 runs 16 residues. This CDR3 is CASSQDPLYSNQPQHF. CDR3 nucleotides: TGCGCCAGCAGCCAAGACCCGCTATATAGCAATCAGCCCCAGCATTTT.

This chain connects TRBV19 to TRBJ1-1, with D tentatively TRBD1 (5 bases). In germline, CDR1 is LNHDA, CDR2 SQIVND (reference sequence). The CDR3 sequence is 14 residues long. The ends were cut back, 8 bases at V and 0 bases at J, with 13 bases in the middle. CDR3 amino acids: CASRAGELNTEAFF. The CDR3 coding sequence is TGTGCCAGTCGGGCGGGGGAACTGAACACTGAAGCTTTCTTT.

CDR3 in amino acids: CASNRRDRVWEKLFF. CDR3 DNA: TGTGCCAGCAATCGCCGGGACAGGGTTTGGGAAAAACTGTTTTTT. The rearrangement joins TRBV2 to TRBJ1-4; 9 bases align to TRBD1. This CDR3 has 15 amino acids. Germline CDR1 and CDR2: SNHLY and FYNNEI. Germline trimming cut 7 bases from V and 8 bases from J; bases unmatched to any gene: 11. Full variable domain (missing parts from reference TRBV2 and TRBJ1-4): EPEVTQTPSHQVTQMGQEVILRCVPISNHLYFYWYRQILGQKVEFLVSFYNNEISEKSEIFDDQFSVERPDGSNFTLKIRSTKLEDSAMYFCASNRRDRVWEKLFFGSGTQLSVL.